The 5 T cell receptor beta chains presented below share a single source sample, sequenced in a study of regulatory T cells in long-lasting Graves disease. TCR beta libraries were built with iRepertoire HTBI primers and Arm-PCR of CDR3 regions. TCRdb re-analysed the multiplex PCR reads in MiXCR, keeping a single row per CDR3 protein. The sample includes 250,000 to 300,000 distinct CDR3 sequences, around 18% of them seen just once. Time point: newly diagnosed GD, antithyroid drugs for less than 3 months. The TCR library was made from RNA that had been extracted from PBMCs in TRIzol. The same sample was also used in a study of T cells in Graves' hyperthyroidism and ophthalmopathy.

Sample: peripheral blood mononuclear cells (PBMCs), taken at new diagnosis, from a patient treated with antithyroid drugs. The receptors were sampled from a woman aged 25 to 39 with Graves disease.

This clonotype was counted many times. The J gene is TRBJ2-3, the V gene TRBV7-2, with D perhaps TRBD2 (7 bases). CDR1 is SGHTA and CDR2 is FQGNSA in the germline V gene. The CDR3 consists of 14 residues. V was pared by 11 bases and J by 6 bases, with 21 bases between. CDR3 sequence reads: CASAGRGSEDTQYF. CDR3 DNA sequence: TGTGCCTCGGCGGGGAGGGGGAGCGAGGATACGCAGTATTTT.

This clonotype was seen repeatedly, ten times or more. V and J are TRBV6-1 and TRBJ1-1; TRBD1 aligns across 12 bases. Trimming cost V 6 bases and J 3 bases; bases outside gene matches: 8. CDR1 is MNHNS, CDR2 SASEGT, per germline. This CDR3 has 16 amino acids. CDR3 DNA sequence: TGTGCCAGCAGACCGGGACAGGGGGCTGGGGACACTGAAGCTTTCTTT. The encoded protein is CASRPGQGAGDTEAFF.

This clonotype showed up many times. CDR3 residues: CSARDGTGNNQPQHF. In nucleotides, the CDR3 is TGCAGTGCTAGAGATGGGACAGGGAACAATCAGCCCCAGCATTTT. V is TRBV20-1 and J is TRBJ1-5; TRBD1 matches at 9 bases. The CDR3 is 15 residues long. The V and J ends lost 0 bases and 3 bases, in that order; junction bases with no gene match: 3. Germline assignment: CDR1 DFQATT and CDR2 SNEGSKA (reference sequence).

The chain couples TRBV7-9 to TRBJ1-5; 8 nucleotides agree with TRBD1. Trimming removed 5 bases from V and 9 bases from J; junction bases left unmatched: 15. This CDR3 spans 16 amino acids. Per germline, CDR1 SEHNR and CDR2 FQNEAQ (reference sequence). CDR3 sequence reads: CASSLTGAEYGAPQHF. The DNA for the CDR3 is TGTGCCAGCAGCCTGACAGGGGCAGAGTACGGGGCGCCCCAGCATTTT.

This clonotype was seen repeatedly, ten times or more. J is TRBJ1-6 and V is TRBV9; D is possibly TRBD1 (5 bases). Looked up from germline, CDR1 is SGDLS and CDR2 is YYNGEE. V was trimmed by 4 bases and J by 2 bases, leaving 16 bases between them. This CDR3 has 17 residues. Here the CDR3 DNA reads TGTGCCAGCAGCTCACCGCCAGACAGCCCCTATAATTCACCCCTCCACTTT. Protein product: CASSSPPDSPYNSPLHF. The variable domain in full, with the rest retrieved from reference TRBV9 and TRBJ1-6, is DSGVTQTPKHLITATGQRVTLRCSPRSGDLSVYWYQQSLDQGLQFLIQYYNGEERAKGNILERFSAQQFPDLHSELNLSSLELGDSALYFCASSSPPDSPYNSPLHFGNGTRLTVT.